Each of the 21 T cell receptor beta chains below was sequenced from the same sample in a study of cytomegalovirus exposure and HLA in healthy donors. Primers: 60 Vbeta forward and 13 Jbeta reverse. Sequencing was performed with immunoSEQ multiplex PCR; in TCRdb, only in-frame clones are kept and a portion is missing. The data show roughly 99,000 clones, 82% seen once. The sample consisted of PBMCs. The source of these receptors is a man aged 30-40 years in good health and CMV-seropositive.

V usage is TRBV9 and J usage is TRBJ2-7; a weak D match, TRBD1 (6 bases). Germline loops: CDR1 SGDLS, CDR2 YYNGEE. This CDR3 is 15 amino acids long. Trimming shortened V by 2 bases and J by 4 bases, and 16 bases separated the two germline ends. The CDR3: CASSVGPGAGYEQYF. The CDR3, as DNA: TGTGCCAGCAGCGTGGGACCAGGGGCAGGATACGAGCAGTACTTC.

V is TRBV6-5 and J is TRBJ2-3, with 7 nucleotides matching TRBD2. J was trimmed by 4 bases and V by 0 bases; bases with no gene match: 7. Germline lookup yields CDR1 MNHEY and CDR2 SVGAGI. CDR3 size: 16 residues. This CDR3 reads CASSYSIDSGADTQYF. The CDR3 nucleotides are TGTGCCAGCAGTTACTCGATAGACAGCGGGGCAGATACGCAGTATTTT.

By sample fraction, this clone is medium-sized. The V gene is TRBV21-1, the J gene TRBJ2-6; the table assigns TRBD1, which was not confirmed against the DNA. TRBV21-1 is deemed a pseudogene. The CDR3 spans 17 residues. CDR3 sequence reads: CASSRTVQGAGANVLTF. The CDR3 DNA is TGTGCCAGCAGCAGAACGGTACAGGGGGCTGGGGCCAACGTCCTGACTTTC.

This clone was counted a few times. V gene TRBV4-1 combines with J gene TRBJ1-4; 8 positions agree with TRBD1. Germline assignment: CDR1 MGHRA and CDR2 YSYEKL. The J segment lost 4 bases and the V segment lost 4 bases, leaving 8 bases of the junction unmatched. CDR3 length equals 16 residues. The CDR3 is CASSRDGTGGNEKLFF. DNA of the CDR3: TGCGCCAGCAGCCGGGACGGGACAGGAGGTAATGAAAAACTGTTTTTT.

The genes are TRBV10-1 and TRBJ2-5; possible D gene TRBD1, 5 bases. The end of the DNA aligns better with TRBJ2-7, so the J call may be wrong. The CDR3 totals 16 residues. From germline, CDR1 is WNHNN and CDR2 SYGVQD (reference sequence). The CDR3 region is CASSEIGQGPYYEQYF. Here the CDR3 DNA reads TGCGCCAGCAGTGAGATCGGCCAGGGTCCTTACTACGAGCAGTACTTC.

The V gene is TRBV30, the J gene TRBJ1-1; tentatively, D is TRBD1 (5 bases). CDR1 is GTSNPN and CDR2 is SVGIG in the germline V gene (reference sequence). V was cut by 0 bases and J by 4 bases, with 9 bases left in between. The CDR3 consists of 13 residues. DNA for the CDR3: TGTGCCTGGAGTGTATGGGGCGGCACTGAAGCTTTCTTT. Its translation is CAWSVWGGTEAFF.

For this clone: Mismatch with germline at one junction end may stem from a read error. The CDR3 DNA reads as TGTTCCAGCATCCAACAGGGGGGTGAAAAACTGTTTTTT. Its protein is CSSIQQGGEKLFF. This chain joins TRBV7-9 and TRBJ1-4; 8 bases line up with TRBD1. The CDR3 loop spans 13 amino acids. CDR1 SEHNR and CDR2 FQNEAQ come from the germline V gene (reference sequence).

The chain joins TRBV7-2 to TRBJ2-1; TRBD1 might be the D (6 bases). Germline V gene sequence: CDR1 SGHTA, CDR2 FQGNSA. This CDR3 has 15 residues. Trimming shortened V by 3 bases and J by 3 bases, and 12 bases separated the two germline ends. The CDR3 sequence is CASSFQGSNYNEQFF. Here the CDR3 DNA reads TGTGCCAGCAGCTTCCAGGGGAGTAACTACAATGAGCAGTTCTTC. Together with reference TRBV7-2 and TRBJ2-1, the CDR3 gives the full variable domain: GAGVSQSPSNKVTEKGKDVELRCDPISGHTALYWYRQSLGQGLEFLIYFQGNSAPDKSGLPSDRFSAERTGGSVSTLTIQRTQQEDSAVYLCASSFQGSNYNEQFFGPGTRLTVL.

V usage is TRBV5-6 and J usage is TRBJ1-1; 9 bases are shared with TRBD1. V shed 6 bases, J shed 5 bases, and the junction held 11 bases outside the gene matches. This CDR3 comprises 15 residues. Germline V CDR1 and CDR2: SGHDT, YYEEEE. The CDR3 sequence: CASILIRDRETEAFF. Here the CDR3 DNA reads TGTGCCAGCATCCTTATACGGGACAGGGAGACTGAAGCTTTCTTT.

This clone was seen more than once but under ten times. The chain combines TRBV5-1 with TRBJ2-7; 9 nucleotides match TRBD1. Germline assignment: CDR1 SGHRS and CDR2 YFSETQ. This CDR3 contains 14 residues. J was trimmed by 5 bases and V by 3 bases; bases with no gene match: 6. The CDR3 DNA follows: TGCGCCAGCAGCTCACAGGGGGCGCTCAACGAGCAGTACTTC. This codes for CASSSQGALNEQYF. The full variable domain, its missing parts supplied by reference TRBV5-1 and TRBJ2-7, is KAGVTQTPRYLIKTRGQQVTLSCSPISGHRSVSWYQQTPGQGLQFLFEYFSETQRNKGNFPGRFSGRQFSNSRSEMNVSTLELGDSALYLCASSSQGALNEQYFGPGTRLTVT.

This clone turned up a few times. The chain employs TRBV20-1 and TRBJ1-1; 7 bases fit TRBD1. V lost 6 bases, J lost 10 bases, and 5 bases stayed unmatched. The CDR3 is 10 amino acids. CDR1 is DFQATT and CDR2 is SNEGSKA in the germline V gene (reference sequence). CDR3 sequence: CSAPQGRAFF. The CDR3 region has the DNA TGCAGTGCCCCACAGGGGAGAGCTTTCTTT.

This clone occurred a few times. V gene TRBV5-4 combines with J gene TRBJ2-7; 7 bases match TRBD1. J gave up 5 bases and V 0 bases, and 8 bases lay outside the gene matches. The CDR3 loop spans 15 amino acids. Germline loops: CDR1 SGHNT, CDR2 YYREEE (reference sequence). The CDR3, as DNA: TGTGCCAGCAGCTTGGCCTTAGGGGGCACCGACGAGCAGTACTTC. It is translated as CASSLALGGTDEQYF. The complete variable domain, with remaining parts taken from reference TRBV5-4 and TRBJ2-7, reads ETGVTQSPTHLIKTRGQQVTLRCSSQSGHNTVSWYQQALGQGPQFIFQYYREEENGRGNFPPRFSGLQFPNYSSELNVNALELDDSALYLCASSLALGGTDEQYFGPGTRLTVT.

The rearrangement links TRBV18 to TRBJ2-7, with a possible D match to TRBD2 (5 bases). CDR1 KGHSH and CDR2 LQKENI come from the germline V gene. This CDR3 has 13 amino acids. V was pared by 2 bases and J by 3 bases, with 8 bases between. The CDR3 sequence: CASSPGEGYEQYF. Here the CDR3 DNA reads TGTGCCAGCTCACCAGGAGAGGGCTACGAGCAGTACTTC.

The V call is TRBV18, the J call TRBJ2-7; TRBD1 is a possible D gene (5 bases). V shed 4 bases and J shed 7 bases, with 14 bases lying between them. Germline CDR1 is KGHSH and CDR2 is LQKENI. The CDR3 has 13 residues. As DNA, the CDR3 is TGTGCCAGCTCACTCGGCGTAAGGGGAGAGCAGTACTTC. Its protein product is CASSLGVRGEQYF.

V gene TRBV30 combines with J gene TRBJ1-1, with a tentative D call TRBD1 (5 bases). V lost 3 bases and J lost 9, with 11 bases in between. This CDR3 comprises 11 residues. Germline CDR1 reads GTSNPN; CDR2 reads SVGIG (reference sequence). CDR3 bases: TGTGCCTGGAGCTGGCGGGGGAAAGCTTTCTTT. It codes for CAWSWRGKAFF.

The genes are TRBV6-6 and TRBJ2-5; D is uncertain. This CDR3 is 12 amino acids long. Germline V gene lookup returns CDR1 MNHNY and CDR2 SVGAGI (reference sequence). The V and J ends lost 0 bases and 4 bases respectively, with 3 bases between them. In nucleotides, the CDR3 is TGTGCCAGCAGTTACTCCCGAGAGACCCAGTACTTC. It translates to CASSYSRETQYF.

The chain couples TRBV19 to TRBJ2-3; 7 bases align to TRBD1. Germline lookup yields CDR1 LNHDA and CDR2 SQIVND (reference sequence). The CDR3 spans 14 residues. J lost 1 base, V lost 3 bases, and 1 base had no gene match. The CDR3 protein is CASSIGTGTDTQYF. CDR3 nucleotide sequence: TGTGCCAGTAGTATCGGGACAGGCACAGATACGCAGTATTTT.

This chain uses TRBV18 with TRBJ1-4; no reliable D call. Germline values: CDR1 KGHSH, CDR2 LQKENI. The CDR3 extends over 14 amino acids. V was clipped by 6 bases and J by 8 bases, with 16 bases between them. CDR3 in amino acids: CASSSGMIGEKLFF. CDR3 in DNA: TGTGCCAGCTCTTCGGGGATGATTGGAGAAAAACTGTTTTTT.

This rearrangement joins TRBV6-4 to TRBJ1-5; a possible D gene is TRBD1 (5 bases). Trimming left V 2 bases short and J 0 bases short, with 17 bases between. The CDR3 covers 18 residues. Germline CDR1 reads MRHNA; CDR2 reads SNTAGT. The CDR3 loop reads CASSDQWGTPSSNQPQHF. The CDR3 DNA reads as TGTGCCAGCAGTGACCAGTGGGGCACCCCATCTAGCAATCAGCCCCAGCATTTT.

This clone was counted a few times. DNA of the CDR3: TGTGCCAGCAGCGTAGCTACCCCTCGAAGCTCTGGGGCCAACGTCCTGACTTTC. It specifies CASSVATPRSSGANVLTF. The chain joins TRBV9 to TRBJ2-6; D is unclear. The germline gives CDR1 SGDLS, CDR2 YYNGEE. Trimming cost V 0 bases and J 0 bases, with 13 bases left between them. The CDR3 is 18 amino acids.

The chain couples TRBV6-6 to TRBJ1-2; 10 bases are shared with TRBD1. Germline assignment: CDR1 MNHNY and CDR2 SVGAGI (reference sequence). CDR3 length: 15 residues. The trim removed 0 bases at V and 4 bases at J, leaving 2 bases unmatched. CDR3 nucleotide sequence: TGTGCCAGCAGTTACTCGGACAGGGGGTCCTATGGCTACACCTTC. It codes for CASSYSDRGSYGYTF.